This entry lists 20 T cell receptor beta chains sequenced from one sample in a study of blood T cells in healthy people across ages. Sample-barcoded 5' priming and a J-beta primer mix drove a second PCR of 7 to 11 cycles. Each CDR3 protein is one row after TCRdb ran MiXCR on the 5' RACE reads. The sample contains 850,000 to 1,300,000 distinct CDR3 sequences, under 45% of which appear only once. Input material: blood. These receptors were collected from a woman aged 55 to 70 in good health.

This clonotype was detected only a few times. The chain couples TRBV7-9 to TRBJ1-2; TRBD1 matches 8 bases. CDR3 length: 14 amino acids. J was trimmed by 6 bases and V by 5 bases; bases with no gene match: 8. Germline loops: CDR1 SEHNR, CDR2 FQNEAQ (reference sequence). CDR3 amino acids: CASSPSGGADGYTF. The DNA of the CDR3 is TGTGCCAGCAGCCCCTCAGGGGGCGCGGATGGCTACACCTTC.

This clonotype was detected a few times. The V and J genes are TRBV11-2 and TRBJ2-1, with D perhaps matching TRBD1 or TRBD2 (5 bases each). Per the germline V gene, CDR1 is SGHAT and CDR2 is FQNNGV. This CDR3 has 14 amino acids. V lost 10 bases, J lost 7 bases, and 20 bases lay in between. The CDR3 region has the DNA TGTGCCATCCGCCGGGACCTCCGGAGGAATGAGCAGTTCTTC. It specifies CAIRRDLRRNEQFF.

The genes are TRBV6-2 or TRBV6-3 and TRBJ2-1, with 13 bases lining up with TRBD2. V lost 5 bases, J lost 6 bases, and 16 bases stayed unmatched. From germline, CDR1 is MNHEY and CDR2 SVGEGT. The CDR3 runs 19 residues. The DNA for the CDR3 is TGTGCCAGCAGTCCGAATCTGGGACTAGCGGGAAAAGCAAGCAATGAGCAGTTCTTC. This codes for CASSPNLGLAGKASNEQFF.

This clonotype turned up a few times. The chain carries TRBV6-1 and TRBJ2-7, with D perhaps matching TRBD1 or TRBD2 (7 bases each). The germline V gene encodes CDR1 MNHNS and CDR2 SASEGT. The CDR3 loop spans 15 amino acids. Trimming cost V 3 bases and J 5 bases, with 17 bases left between them. Written as DNA, the CDR3 is TGTGCCAGCAGTGATTTTGGGGGGAGGGGGCACGAGCAGTACTTC. Translated: CASSDFGGRGHEQYF.

This clonotype occurred once. This may stem from a read error, because a much larger clone lies one nucleotide away. This rearrangement joins TRBV7-9 to TRBJ2-7; 15 positions match TRBD2. With V trimmed by 5 bases and J by 3 bases, 5 bases remained unmatched. Germline V gene data show CDR1 as SEHNR and CDR2 as FQNEAQ (reference sequence). The CDR3 covers 16 residues. The CDR3 here is CASSRTSGRALYEQYF. The CDR3 DNA sequence: TGTGCCAGCAGCCGGACTAGCGGGAGGGCCCTCTACGAGCAGTACTTC.

CDR3: CASSLVRGSGSTDTQYF. The DNA of the CDR3 is TGTGCCAGCAGCTTAGTTAGGGGTAGCGGGAGCACAGATACGCAGTATTTT. The V gene is TRBV7-6, the J gene TRBJ2-3; TRBD2 aligns across 7 bases. CDR3 length: 17 residues. The J segment lost 0 bases and the V segment lost 1 base, leaving 7 bases of the junction unmatched. Germline V CDR1 and CDR2: SGHVS, FNYEAQ.

The CDR3 protein is CASSLYLGRNQPQHF. The CDR3 region has the DNA TGTGCCAGCAGTTTATACCTAGGGCGCAATCAGCCCCAGCATTTT. The chain employs TRBV27 and TRBJ1-5; D gene ambiguous. V was clipped by 1 base and J by 2 bases, with 9 bases between them. CDR3 length equals 15 residues. CDR1 MNHEY and CDR2 SMNVEV come from the germline V gene (reference sequence).

This chain uses TRBV10-3 with TRBJ2-7; D is possibly TRBD1 or TRBD2 (6 bases each). The CDR3 loop spans 14 amino acids. Germline values: CDR1 ENHRY, CDR2 SYGVKD. Trimming stripped 5 bases from V and 4 bases from J, with 15 bases between. The CDR3 DNA follows: TGTGCCATCAGTCTGGGACTGGGGGCTTACGAGCAGTACTTC. It yields the protein CAISLGLGAYEQYF.

Comments on this clonotype: This may come from a read error, since a much larger clone is one base off. CDR3 bases: TGTGCCACCAGCAGACCCCGAAGCTATGGCTACACCTTC. Its protein product is CATSRPRSYGYTF. This chain uses TRBV15 with TRBJ1-2; D gene uncertain. Per germline, CDR1 LNHNV and CDR2 YYDKDF (reference sequence). The V end lost 2 bases, the J end lost 4 bases, and 8 bases lay between the germline ends. The CDR3 has 13 residues.

A few counts support this clonotype. This chain joins TRBV11-2 and TRBJ1-5; 8 bases map to TRBD1. V was pared by 6 bases and J by 3 bases, with 7 bases of the junction left unmatched. In germline, CDR1 is SGHAT, CDR2 FQNNGV. The CDR3 covers 15 residues. CDR3 sequence (DNA): TGTGCCAGCAGGTTGACAGGGGCTCTCAATCAGCCCCAGCATTTT. Translating gives CASRLTGALNQPQHF.

In the case of this clonotype: At one end, the junction sequence differs from germline, possibly due to a read error. The CDR3 is CAGSLVGHSYEQYF. The CDR3 DNA is TGTGCCGGCAGCTTAGTGGGGCACTCCTACGAGCAGTACTTC. The chain links TRBV7-2 to TRBJ2-7; maybe TRBD1 (5 bases). In germline, CDR1 is SGHTA, CDR2 FQGNSA. There are 14 residues in the CDR3. Full variable domain (remainder filled in from reference TRBV7-2 and TRBJ2-7): GAGVSQSPSNKVTEKGKDVELRCDPISGHTALYWYRQSLGQGLEFLIYFQGNSAPDKSGLPSDRFSAERTGGSVSTLTIQRTQQEDSAVYLCAGSLVGHSYEQYFGPGTRLTVT.

This clonotype was counted between two and nine times. The chain is built from TRBV27 and TRBJ2-7; D is possibly TRBD2 (6 bases). The CDR3 runs to 15 residues. Deletions cut 5 bases from V and 1 base from J, with 15 bases between. Germline CDR1 reads MNHEY; CDR2 reads SMNVEV (reference sequence). In DNA form, the CDR3 reads TGTGCCAGCAGTGAGATACCTAGCGCTTCCTACGAGCAGTACTTC. It codes for CASSEIPSASYEQYF.

CDR3 sequence reads: CASSLLAGAVQETQYF. The CDR3 DNA follows: TGTGCCAGCAGCTTACTAGCGGGGGCCGTCCAAGAGACCCAGTACTTC. The genes are TRBV7-2 and TRBJ2-5; 10 nucleotides match TRBD2. Germline trimming cut 2 bases from V and 1 base from J; bases unmatched to any gene: 4. CDR1 is SGHTA, CDR2 FQGNSA, per germline. The length of the CDR3 is 16 residues.

J is TRBJ2-7 and V is TRBV20-1; possibly TRBD1 or TRBD2 for D (5 bases each). CDR3 length equals 13 residues. V lost 0 bases and J 3 bases, leaving 9 bases between the germline ends. Looked up from germline, CDR1 is DFQATT and CDR2 is SNEGSKA (reference sequence). The CDR3 region is CSARDGTNYEQYF. CDR3 coding DNA: TGCAGTGCTAGAGATGGGACCAACTACGAGCAGTACTTC.

The V gene is TRBV21-1, the J gene TRBJ2-5; TRBD1 is the table's D call, not checked against the DNA. TRBV21-1 constitutes a pseudogene. There are 15 residues in the CDR3. The CDR3 region has the DNA TGTGCCAGCAGTCAAACCGTGCCGGGACAGAAGGAGCAGTACTTC. Protein: CASSQTVPGQKEQYF.

This clonotype was detected only a few times. The chain carries TRBV5-1 and TRBJ2-4, with 10 bases matching TRBD1. The CDR3 runs 15 residues. Germline values: CDR1 SGHRS, CDR2 YFSETQ. V shed 5 bases, J shed 9 bases, and the junction held 11 bases outside the gene matches. CDR3 DNA sequence: TGCGCCAGCAGGTCAAACCGGGACAGGGGCGTCATTCAGTACTTC. This translates into CASRSNRDRGVIQYF.

The genes are TRBV6-1 and TRBJ1-2; the D is unclear. The CDR3 is 12 amino acids. The germline V and J ends were trimmed by 7 bases and 8 bases, with 14 bases remaining between them. The germline gives CDR1 MNHNS, CDR2 SASEGT. The CDR3: CASTRTRGGYTF. CDR3 nucleotide sequence: TGTGCCAGCACTAGGACCCGAGGAGGCTACACCTTC.

In nucleotides, the CDR3 is TGTGCCAGCAGCCAAGATAGACTAGCGGGCAATGAGCAGTACTTC. This translates into CASSQDRLAGNEQYF. This sequence joins TRBV4-2 and TRBJ2-5; 10 bases map to TRBD2. Germline trimming cut 0 bases from V and 11 bases from J; bases unmatched to any gene: 9. The CDR3 has 15 residues. Germline lookup yields CDR1 LGHNA and CDR2 YNFKEQ.

The rearrangement links TRBV7-8 to TRBJ1-5, with unresolved D. The germline V and J ends were trimmed by 1 base and 6 bases, with 13 bases remaining between them. In germline, CDR1 is SGHVS, CDR2 FQNEAQ. The CDR3 sequence is 15 residues long. The CDR3 DNA is TGTGCCAGCAGCTTAGGGGTCGGAGGATCTCAGCCCCAGCATTTT. It translates to CASSLGVGGSQPQHF.

The V and J genes are TRBV7-9 and TRBJ2-7; 10 bases are shared with TRBD2. With the DNA end fitting TRBJ2-1 better, the J assignment may be wrong. Germline assignment: CDR1 SEHNR and CDR2 FQNEAQ (reference sequence). The length of the CDR3 is 15 residues. As DNA, the CDR3 is TGTGCCAGCACTGGGGAAGTAGCGGGAGGCAATGAGCAGTTCTTC. Translated, it gives CASTGEVAGGNEQFF.